These 27 T cell receptor beta chains share one sample of origin, sequenced in a study of spatial heterogeneity in lung cancer. Study-wide results and caveats: Mutation tallies in tumors tracked expanded intratumoral alpha and beta TCR counts.

From the 5' RACE reads, TCRdb called clonotypes with MiXCR, one entry per CDR3 protein. This table has 10,000 to 15,000 distinct CDR3 sequences, less than 8% appearing once. Which antigens these TCRs recognize remains unknown. Time point specified: sample taken at primary tumor resection. Material: lung tumor tissue, obtained at surgery. These receptors were collected from a female donor with early-stage non-small cell lung cancer.

This clonotype was seen at least ten times. The chain uses TRBV20-1 and TRBJ2-2; D gene ambiguous. Germline lookup yields CDR1 DFQATT and CDR2 SNEGSKA (reference sequence). V was trimmed by 6 bases and J by 1 base, leaving 3 bases between them. CDR3 size: 11 residues. This CDR3 reads CSARNTGELFF. DNA of the CDR3: TGCAGTGCCAGGAACACCGGGGAGCTGTTTTTT.

By frequency in the sample, this clonotype is medium-sized. The chain recombines TRBV7-2 with TRBJ2-1; unclear D gene. Germline V gene lookup returns CDR1 SGHTA and CDR2 FQGNSA. CDR3 length: 15 amino acids. V was pared by 0 bases and J by 8 bases, with 14 bases between. The CDR3, as DNA: TGTGCCAGCAGCTTAGCTGGCCTCCCCACCGATGAGCAGTTCTTC. This translates into CASSLAGLPTDEQFF. Filled out from reference TRBV7-2 and TRBJ2-1, the complete variable domain reads GAGVSQSPSNKVTEKGKDVELRCDPISGHTALYWYRQSLGQGLEFLIYFQGNSAPDKSGLPSDRFSAERTGGSVSTLTIQRTQQEDSAVYLCASSLAGLPTDEQFFGPGTRLTVL.

By frequency in the sample, this clonotype is medium-sized. This chain uses TRBV11-2 with TRBJ2-3; 9 bases agree with TRBD2. V gave up 3 bases and J gave up 1 base; unmatched junction bases: 8. The CDR3 has 17 amino acids. Germline lookup yields CDR1 SGHAT and CDR2 FQNNGV. CDR3 nucleotide sequence: TGTGCCAGCAGCTTCACCGCGGGAGGGCCCGGCACAGATACGCAGTATTTT. Translating gives CASSFTAGGPGTDTQYF.

This clonotype occurred many times. The chain has TRBV18 and TRBJ2-1; maybe TRBD2 (6 bases). Germline values: CDR1 KGHSH, CDR2 LQKENI. Trimming shortened V by 10 bases and J by 10 bases, and 20 bases separated the two germline ends. CDR3 length: 13 residues. The DNA for the CDR3 is TGTGCCAACGGGGTTGGGTTTCGGGAGGAGCAGTTCTTC. It encodes CANGVGFREEQFF. Together with reference TRBV18 and TRBJ2-1, the CDR3 gives the full variable domain: NAGVMQNPRHLVRRRGQEARLRCSPMKGHSHVYWYRQLPEEGLKFMVYLQKENIIDESGMPKERFSAEFPKEGPSILRIQQVVRGDSAAYFCANGVGFREEQFFGPGTRLTVL.

This clonotype was detected many times. This rearrangement joins TRBV6-5 to TRBJ1-1, with D perhaps matching TRBD1 (6 bases). Germline V gene sequence: CDR1 MNHEY, CDR2 SVGAGI. This CDR3 comprises 14 residues. V lost 7 bases to trimming and J lost 5 bases, with 17 bases between them. Written as DNA, the CDR3 is TGTGCCAGCAAAGGGCTCCGGGGGCGTACTGAAGCTTTCTTT. It codes for CASKGLRGRTEAFF.

This clonotype was found many times. J is TRBJ2-6 and V is TRBV6-5; 8 bases are shared with TRBD1. Germline trimming cut 11 bases from V and 3 bases from J; bases unmatched to any gene: 9. Germline CDR1 and CDR2: MNHEY and SVGAGI. CDR3 length: 15 residues. The DNA of the CDR3 is TGTGCCGCAACAAGTACAGGGGGTGGGGCCAACGTCCTGACTTTC. This gives the protein CAATSTGGGANVLTF.

This clonotype was observed at least ten times. The chain uses TRBV24-1 and TRBJ1-1; 11 bases align to TRBD1. CDR1 is KGHDR and CDR2 is SFDVKD in the germline V gene. Trimming at V came to 7 bases and at J to 1 base, leaving 4 bases not matched to a gene. The CDR3 sequence is 15 residues long. CDR3 bases: TGTGCCACCAGCGGACAGGGGGCCCAGAACACTGAAGCTTTCTTT. This encodes CATSGQGAQNTEAFF.

By share, this clonotype ranks as medium-sized. This chain links TRBV27 with TRBJ1-6; D is undetermined. Germline V gene sequence: CDR1 MNHEY, CDR2 SMNVEV (reference sequence). V shed 1 base and J shed 5 bases, with 6 bases lying between them. CDR3 size: 14 residues. CDR3 nucleotide sequence: TGTGCCAGCAGTTTATATCGCAATAATTCACCCCTCCACTTT. Encoded protein: CASSLYRNNSPLHF.

This clonotype was seen repeatedly, ten times or more. V is TRBV30 and J is TRBJ2-1; 7 nucleotides match TRBD2. With 4 bases clipped from V and 7 bases from J, the junction kept 7 bases outside the gene matches. The CDR3 covers 13 residues. The germline gives CDR1 GTSNPN, CDR2 SVGIG (reference sequence). CDR3 in amino acids: CAWNKGLGNEQFF. The CDR3 bases are TGTGCCTGGAACAAAGGACTAGGGAATGAGCAGTTCTTC.

This clonotype counts as medium-sized (0.01 to 0.1%). The chain couples TRBV28 to TRBJ1-1; unclear D gene. CDR1 and CDR2 (germline): MDHEN, SYDVKM. V shed 2 bases and J shed 3 bases, with 10 bases lying between them. This CDR3 comprises 14 residues. The CDR3 bases are TGTGCCAGCAGTTTAGGGGATCAGTACACTGAAGCTTTCTTT. Its translation is CASSLGDQYTEAFF.

This clonotype has a count of ten or more. V and J are TRBV29-1 and TRBJ1-1, with D possibly being TRBD1 (5 bases). V was clipped by 4 bases and J by 3 bases, with 12 bases between them. The CDR3 extends over 13 amino acids. Germline loops: CDR1 SQVTM, CDR2 ANQGSEA. The CDR3 DNA sequence: TGCAGCGTTGTATGGGGGTTACACACTGAAGCTTTCTTT. Translated: CSVVWGLHTEAFF.

This clonotype came up many times. The V and J genes are TRBV4-2 and TRBJ2-7, with D perhaps TRBD2 (6 bases). The CDR3 loop spans 15 amino acids. CDR1 is LGHNA and CDR2 is YNFKEQ in the germline V gene. Deletions cut 4 bases from V and 2 bases from J, with 15 bases between. The CDR3 sequence: CASSLDEGLTYEQYF. The DNA of the CDR3 is TGTGCCAGCAGCCTGGATGAGGGACTGACCTACGAGCAGTACTTC.

This clonotype is labeled medium-sized. V is TRBV12-3 or TRBV12-4 and J is TRBJ2-3, with no clear D. The CDR3 is made up of 14 amino acids. Trimming shortened V by 3 bases and J by 1 base, and 8 bases separated the two germline ends. The CDR3 DNA reads as TGTGCCAGCAGTTTGAGTGGGGGCACAGATACGCAGTATTTT. Protein: CASSLSGGTDTQYF.

This clonotype was seen many times. The chain couples TRBV29-1 to TRBJ2-1; D uncertain. Germline loops: CDR1 SQVTM, CDR2 ANQGSEA. The CDR3 is made up of 13 amino acids. Trimming removed 7 bases at V and 1 base at J, with 11 bases between. CDR3 in amino acids: CSASEISYNEQFF. In DNA, the CDR3 is TGCAGCGCTTCAGAAATTTCCTACAATGAGCAGTTCTTC.

By sample fraction, this clonotype is medium-sized (0.01 to 0.1%). The chain combines TRBV7-9 with TRBJ2-2; D is unresolved. V lost 1 base and J lost 5, with 5 bases in between. Germline V lookup: CDR1 SEHNR, CDR2 FQNEAQ (reference sequence). The CDR3 spans 13 residues. In DNA, the CDR3 is TGTGCCAGCAGCTTAGTGTATACCGGGGAGCTGTTTTTT. As protein: CASSLVYTGELFF.

This clonotype was seen ten or more times. The chain employs TRBV6-2 or TRBV6-3 and TRBJ2-2; TRBD2 aligns across 8 bases. There are 17 residues in the CDR3. The V and J ends lost 5 bases and 0 bases, in that order; junction bases with no gene match: 8. Germline V gene data show CDR1 as MNHEY and CDR2 as SVGEGT. The CDR3 region has the DNA TGTGCCAGCAGTAAATCACCGGGACTAGCGAACACCGGGGAGCTGTTTTTT. Its translation is CASSKSPGLANTGELFF.

This clonotype appeared many times. The chain joins TRBV20-1 to TRBJ2-7, with 7 positions matching TRBD1. The CDR3 spans 13 residues. V was pared by 6 bases and J by 7 bases, with 12 bases of the junction left unmatched. Germline assignment: CDR1 DFQATT and CDR2 SNEGSKA (reference sequence). The CDR3 region is CSAVTGYSGEQYF. The CDR3 DNA follows: TGCAGTGCCGTGACAGGGTACTCGGGGGAGCAGTACTTC.

A few counts support this clonotype. The CDR3 DNA reads TGCAGCGTTGAACCCAGTCACGAAACCATGAACACTGAAGCTTTCTTT. Encoded protein: CSVEPSHETMNTEAFF. The gene calls are TRBV29-1 and TRBJ1-1; no firm D call. The V gene lost 2 bases and the J gene lost 0 bases, with 16 bases spanning the gap. This CDR3 is 16 amino acids long. Germline V gives CDR1 SQVTM, CDR2 ANQGSEA. The variable domain in full, completed from reference TRBV29-1 and TRBJ1-1, reads SAVISQKPSRDICQRGTSLTIQCQVDSQVTMMFWYRQQPGQSLTLIATANQGSEATYESGFVIDKFPISRPNLTFSTLTVSNMSPEDSSIYLCSVEPSHETMNTEAFFGQGTRLTVV.

By share, this clonotype ranks as medium-sized. V is TRBV4-3 and J is TRBJ2-3; 9 bases map to TRBD2. Germline lookup yields CDR1 LGHNA and CDR2 YSLEER. Trimming cost V 2 bases and J 0 bases; bases outside gene matches: 6. The CDR3 totals 17 residues. The chain's CDR3 is CASSQLTTSGSTDTQYF. Here the CDR3 DNA reads TGCGCCAGCAGCCAACTAACGACTAGCGGCAGCACAGATACGCAGTATTTT.

V gene TRBV28 combines with J gene TRBJ2-3; D possibly uses TRBD1 or TRBD2 (6 bases each). Germline assignment: CDR1 MDHEN and CDR2 SYDVKM. The length of the CDR3 is 15 residues. Between the trimmed V and J ends, which lost 3 bases and 2 bases, there was a span of 12 bases. Here the CDR3 reads CASSLNREVTDTQYF. The CDR3 coding sequence is TGTGCCAGCAGTTTGAACAGGGAGGTCACAGATACGCAGTATTTT.

In its sample, this clonotype ranks as medium-sized. The chain is built from TRBV5-1 and TRBJ1-1, with TRBD1 as a possible D gene (5 bases). Between the trimmed V and J ends, which lost 2 bases and 8 bases, there was a span of 10 bases. CDR1 is SGHRS, CDR2 YFSETQ, per germline. This CDR3 is 12 amino acids long. CDR3 in DNA: TGCGCCAGCAGCTTTGACCGGACAGAAGCTTTCTTT. It specifies CASSFDRTEAFF.

Sample share makes this clonotype medium-sized. V and J are TRBV20-1 and TRBJ2-1, with a tentative D call TRBD1 (5 bases). V was shortened by 0 bases and J by 8 bases, with 17 bases between the two germline ends. The CDR3 totals 15 residues. Germline CDR1 reads DFQATT; CDR2 reads SNEGSKA (reference sequence). The CDR3 protein is CSARDPQGSGHEQFF. The CDR3 DNA reads as TGCAGTGCTAGAGATCCTCAGGGTTCTGGCCATGAGCAGTTCTTC.

This clonotype was detected ten times or more. The chain uses TRBV7-2 and TRBJ2-2; 7 nucleotides align to TRBD1. The V and J ends lost 5 bases and 2 bases, in that order; junction bases with no gene match: 5. This CDR3 has 15 amino acids. Germline CDR1 and CDR2: SGHTA and FQGNSA. CDR3 DNA sequence: TGTGCCAGCAGCGCCGGGACAGCTAACACCGGGGAGCTGTTTTTT. As protein: CASSAGTANTGELFF.

The chain employs TRBV5-8 and TRBJ1-1; TRBD1 agrees at 8 bases. V shed 4 bases and J 0 bases; nucleotides not matched to a gene: 5. The CDR3 is made up of 15 amino acids. CDR1 is SGHTS, CDR2 YDEGEE, per germline. The CDR3 loop reads CASSPRGHMNTEAFF. The DNA of the CDR3 is TGTGCCAGCAGCCCCAGGGGGCACATGAACACTGAAGCTTTCTTT.

This clonotype is classed as medium-sized. The chain joins TRBV12-3 or TRBV12-4 to TRBJ1-6; D remains ambiguous. The CDR3 has 16 amino acids. V was pared by 3 bases and J by 10 bases, with 19 bases between. CDR3 in DNA: TGTGCCAGCAGTTTGGGGTTAAGTCAGGTCGGGTCACCCCTCCACTTT. It codes for CASSLGLSQVGSPLHF.

This clonotype was seen at least ten times. The V call is TRBV28, the J call TRBJ2-3; 13 bases map to TRBD2. The CDR3 loop spans 18 amino acids. V lost 7 bases and J lost 2; bases outside the gene matches: 12. The germline V gene has CDR1 MDHEN and CDR2 SYDVKM. CDR3 bases: TGTGCCAGCAAAGGGAGCCGACTAGCGGGAGGACTCACAGATACGCAGTATTTT. Translation gives CASKGSRLAGGLTDTQYF.

This clonotype rates as medium-sized. The gene calls are TRBV28 and TRBJ1-5, with D maybe TRBD1 (5 bases). The CDR3 sequence is 15 residues long. With 5 bases removed from V and 2 bases from J, the gap between germline ends came to 13 bases. Germline V gene lookup returns CDR1 MDHEN and CDR2 SYDVKM. In DNA form, the CDR3 reads TGTGCCAGCAGTCTCTCTAGGGGCGGCAATCAGCCCCAGCATTTT. This translates into CASSLSRGGNQPQHF.